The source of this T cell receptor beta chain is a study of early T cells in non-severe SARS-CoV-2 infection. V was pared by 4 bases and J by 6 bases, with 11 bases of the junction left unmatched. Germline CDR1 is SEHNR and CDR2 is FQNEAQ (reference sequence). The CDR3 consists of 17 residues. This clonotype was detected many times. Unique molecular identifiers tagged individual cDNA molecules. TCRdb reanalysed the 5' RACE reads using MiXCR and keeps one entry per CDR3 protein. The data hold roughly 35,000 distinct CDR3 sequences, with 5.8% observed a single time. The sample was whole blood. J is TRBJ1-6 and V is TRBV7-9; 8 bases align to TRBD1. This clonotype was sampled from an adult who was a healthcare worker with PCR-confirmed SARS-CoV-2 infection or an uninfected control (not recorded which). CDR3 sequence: CASSSPPGTGFNSPLHF. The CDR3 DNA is TGTGCCAGCAGCTCGCCCCCTGGGACAGGTTTTAATTCACCCCTCCACTTT.